What follows are 22 T cell receptor beta chains derived from one specimen sequenced in a study of control samples from healthy donors and cancer patients (dated by TCRdb to the early 2020s). To prepare the library, the immunoSEQ multiplex PCR assay was applied. TCRdb took over this immuneACCESS table, retaining in-frame rearrangements with V and J assigned. Such tables are incomplete; in checked studies, under half of the missing clones stem from an unresolved V gene, and the remainder is unexplained. The sample has about 150,000 clones on record, 80% to 95% of them singletons. Roughly 5.5% of the sample is in the top ten clones. Sequencing was performed on blood. These receptors originate from a man aged 18-30 years in good health.

The chain recombines TRBV27 with TRBJ2-7, with unresolved D. Trimming took 0 bases from V and 5 from J, leaving 8 bases between them. The germline CDR1 and CDR2 sequences are MNHEY and SMNVEV (reference sequence). CDR3 length equals 13 residues. The DNA of the CDR3 is TGTGCCAGCAGTTTATCCTCTCTGCACGAGCAGTACTTC. Amino acids: CASSLSSLHEQYF.

The chain links TRBV24-1 to TRBJ2-5, with D maybe TRBD1 (6 bases). V was clipped by 4 bases and J by 1 base, with 12 bases between them. The CDR3 covers 15 residues. CDR1 and CDR2 (germline): KGHDR, SFDVKD. Written as DNA, the CDR3 is TGTGCCACCAGTGACGTCAGGGGATTCCAAGAGACCCAGTACTTC. Translation: CATSDVRGFQETQYF.

This chain joins TRBV19 and TRBJ1-2, with a weak D call TRBD1 (5 bases). Germline values: CDR1 LNHDA, CDR2 SQIVND (reference sequence). Trimming removed 1 base at V and 4 bases at J, with 7 bases between. The CDR3 length is 13 residues. The CDR3 DNA reads TGTGCCAGTAGTATAGGACAGTTCTATGGCTACACCTTC. It is translated as CASSIGQFYGYTF.

The chain is built from TRBV7-2 and TRBJ2-2, with 7 bases lining up with TRBD2. With 4 bases clipped from V and 4 bases from J, the junction kept 12 bases outside the gene matches. The CDR3 is 17 amino acids. Germline CDR1 reads SGHTA; CDR2 reads FQGNSA. CDR3 residues: CASSSREGVLGTGELFF. The CDR3 coding sequence is TGTGCCAGCAGCTCGAGGGAGGGAGTGCTAGGCACCGGGGAGCTGTTTTTT.

The chain couples TRBV5-6 to TRBJ2-1; D not resolved. CDR3 length: 15 residues. Germline CDR1 SGHDT, CDR2 YYEEEE. The V gene lost 0 bases and the J gene lost 6 bases, with 13 bases spanning the gap. CDR3 sequence (DNA): TGTGCCAGCAGCTTGGCGGCGGTCTCGCGCAATGAGCAGTTCTTC. Translation: CASSLAAVSRNEQFF. Full variable domain (missing parts from reference TRBV5-6 and TRBJ2-1): DAGVTQSPTHLIKTRGQQVTLRCSPKSGHDTVSWYQQALGQGPQFIFQYYEEEERQRGNFPDRFSGHQFPNYSSELNVNALLLGDSALYLCASSLAAVSRNEQFFGPGTRLTVL.

V gene TRBV24-1 combines with J gene TRBJ1-1, with D perhaps matching TRBD1 (6 bases). The CDR3 length is 14 residues. Trimming shortened V by 7 bases and J by 4 bases, and 15 bases separated the two germline ends. Germline CDR1 KGHDR, CDR2 SFDVKD. The CDR3 sequence is CATSSGGGPTEAFF. As DNA, the CDR3 is TGTGCCACCAGCAGCGGCGGGGGCCCCACTGAAGCTTTCTTT.

Details on this clone: Other nucleotide sequences in the sample specify the same CDR3. J is TRBJ1-5 and V is TRBV28; the D gene is possibly TRBD1 (5 bases). CDR1 and CDR2 (germline): MDHEN, SYDVKM. There are 15 residues in the CDR3. Trimming shortened V by 4 bases and J by 2 bases, and 12 bases separated the two germline ends. The CDR3 sequence is CASSSGQGGNQPQHF. CDR3 DNA: TGTGCCAGCAGTTCCGGACAAGGAGGCAATCAGCCCCAGCATTTT.

The chain has TRBV15 and TRBJ1-1; D uncertain. V lost 5 bases and J lost 4, with 5 bases in between. This CDR3 spans 11 amino acids. Per germline, CDR1 LNHNV and CDR2 YYDKDF (reference sequence). The CDR3 is CATSGGTEAFF. The CDR3 DNA is TGTGCCACCAGCGGTGGCACTGAAGCTTTCTTT. Variable domain in full (rest from reference TRBV15 and TRBJ1-1): DAMVIQNPRYQVTQFGKPVTLSCSQTLNHNVMYWYQQKSSQAPKLLFHYYDKDFNNEADTPDNFQSRRPNTSFCFLDIRSPGLGDTAMYLCATSGGTEAFFGQGTRLTVV.

The V gene is TRBV12-5, the J gene TRBJ2-1; TRBD1 matches at 7 bases. With 1 base clipped from V and 0 bases from J, the junction kept 0 bases outside the gene matches. The germline gives CDR1 LGHNT, CDR2 FRNRAP. The CDR3 spans 15 residues. This CDR3 reads CASGLGQGSYNEQFF. In DNA, the CDR3 is TGTGCTAGTGGTTTGGGACAGGGCTCCTACAATGAGCAGTTCTTC.

The rearrangement uses TRBV28 and TRBJ2-2; 8 nucleotides align to TRBD1. The CDR3 spans 16 residues. Germline V gives CDR1 MDHEN, CDR2 SYDVKM. Trimming removed 3 bases from V and 4 bases from J; junction bases left unmatched: 7. The CDR3 DNA is TGTGCCAGCAGTTTCCCGGGACAGGCCCCCACCGGGGAGCTGTTTTTT. Translated: CASSFPGQAPTGELFF.

The chain links TRBV19 to TRBJ1-2; D might be TRBD1 (6 bases). The V gene's germline CDR1 is LNHDA and CDR2 SQIVND (reference sequence). CDR3 size: 15 residues. V dropped 6 bases and J dropped 8 bases, with 22 bases sitting between them. The CDR3 sequence: CASSFSLEGVRGYTF. The CDR3 DNA reads as TGTGCCAGTAGCTTTTCCCTCGAGGGGGTTCGAGGCTACACCTTC.

The chain joins TRBV7-9 to TRBJ2-7, with 12 bases matching TRBD2. The V segment lost 1 base and the J segment 4 bases; nucleotides outside the gene matches: 8. CDR1 is SEHNR and CDR2 is FQNEAQ in the germline V gene (reference sequence). This CDR3 has 17 residues. The CDR3 sequence: CASSLGFRLAGEYEQYF. The CDR3 DNA reads TGTGCCAGCAGCTTAGGGTTCCGACTAGCGGGAGAATACGAGCAGTACTTC. The full variable domain, its missing parts supplied by reference TRBV7-9 and TRBJ2-7, is DTGVSQNPRHKITKRGQNVTFRCDPISEHNRLYWYRQTLGQGPEFLTYFQNEAQLEKSRLLSDRFSAERPKGSFSTLEIQRTEQGDSAMYLCASSLGFRLAGEYEQYFGPGTRLTVT.

With regard to this clone: Other DNA sequences in the same sample also yield this CDR3. V is TRBV9 and J is TRBJ1-2; no definite D call. The ends were cut back, 0 bases at V and 8 bases at J, with 8 bases in the middle. The V gene's germline CDR1 is SGDLS and CDR2 YYNGEE. CDR3 length equals 12 residues. The CDR3 region is CASSVVGYGYTF. In nucleotides, the CDR3 is TGTGCCAGCAGCGTAGTGGGGTACGGCTACACCTTC.

The gene calls are TRBV7-3 and TRBJ2-3; no definite D call. Germline loops: CDR1 SGHTA, CDR2 FQGTGA. This CDR3 region has 13 residues. V dropped 2 bases and J dropped 3 bases, with 6 bases sitting between them. CDR3 loop: CASSLYPTDTQYF. In DNA, the CDR3 is TGTGCCAGCAGCTTATATCCGACAGATACGCAGTATTTT. The complete variable domain, with remaining parts taken from reference TRBV7-3 and TRBJ2-3, reads GAGVSQTPSNKVTEKGKYVELRCDPISGHTALYWYRQSLGQGPEFLIYFQGTGAADDSGLPNDRFFAVRPEGSVSTLKIQRTERGDSAVYLCASSLYPTDTQYFGPGTRLTVL.

This clone was seen just once. The J gene is TRBJ1-2, the V gene TRBV10-1; 9 positions match TRBD1. Germline trimming cut 8 bases from V and 8 bases from J; bases unmatched to any gene: 9. The CDR3 contains 13 residues. Germline CDR1 WNHNN, CDR2 SYGVQD (reference sequence). In nucleotides, the CDR3 is TGCGCCAGCGGACCGGGACAGGGTCGGGGCTACACCTTC. Translating gives CASGPGQGRGYTF.

Ten or more counts support this clone. The CDR3 nucleotides read TGTGCCACCAGGTCGGGAGGACCTACCTACAATGAGCAGTTCTTC. This sequence encodes CATRSGGPTYNEQFF. The V and J genes are TRBV15 and TRBJ2-1; 7 positions agree with TRBD2. With V trimmed by 6 bases and J by 2 bases, 7 bases remained unmatched. The germline CDR1 and CDR2 sequences are LNHNV and YYDKDF (reference sequence). The CDR3 is made up of 15 amino acids.

The chain has TRBV28 and TRBJ1-2, with TRBD1 as a possible D gene (6 bases). Per germline, CDR1 MDHEN and CDR2 SYDVKM. This CDR3 comprises 15 residues. Trimming cost V 5 bases and J 0 bases, with 13 bases left between them. CDR3 residues: CASSAQTGANYGYTF. CDR3 DNA sequence: TGTGCCAGCAGTGCCCAGACAGGCGCTAACTATGGCTACACCTTC.

Concerning this clone: The sample has other DNA sequences that encode this CDR3 too. J is TRBJ2-2 and V is TRBV5-1; D unclear. The germline V gene encodes CDR1 SGHRS and CDR2 YFSETQ. This CDR3 comprises 11 residues. V was shortened by 7 bases and J by 3 bases, with 4 bases between the two germline ends. CDR3 nucleotide sequence: TGCGCCAGCGGAGACACCGGGGAGCTGTTTTTT. This translates into CASGDTGELFF. Based on the CDR3 plus reference TRBV5-1 and TRBJ2-2, the full variable domain is KAGVTQTPRYLIKTRGQQVTLSCSPISGHRSVSWYQQTPGQGLQFLFEYFSETQRNKGNFPGRFSGRQFSNSRSEMNVSTLELGDSALYLCASGDTGELFFGEGSRLTVL.

The genes are TRBV19 and TRBJ1-1, with a possible D match to TRBD1 (5 bases). The ends were cut back, 5 bases at V and 1 base at J, with 11 bases in the middle. This CDR3 is 14 amino acids long. Germline V gene data show CDR1 as LNHDA and CDR2 as SQIVND (reference sequence). This CDR3 reads CASSAQTENTEAFF. DNA of the CDR3: TGTGCCAGTAGTGCCCAGACAGAGAACACTGAAGCTTTCTTT.

This chain connects TRBV10-3 to TRBJ1-6; maybe TRBD1 (5 bases). The CDR3 has 14 amino acids. Germline assignment: CDR1 ENHRY and CDR2 SYGVKD. Between the trimmed V and J ends, which lost 2 bases and 10 bases, there was a span of 12 bases. CDR3 DNA: TGTGCCATCAGTGAGAGGGGAAATAGGTCACCCCTCCACTTT. Residues: CAISERGNRSPLHF.

The chain couples TRBV5-4 to TRBJ1-2; possible D gene TRBD1, 6 bases. The germline V gene has CDR1 SGHNT and CDR2 YYREEE (reference sequence). V was cut by 5 bases and J by 2 bases, with 19 bases left in between. CDR3 size: 16 residues. Here the CDR3 reads CASRNSHREINYGYTF. The CDR3 DNA reads TGTGCCAGCAGGAACTCCCACAGGGAAATAAACTATGGCTACACCTTC. The full variable domain, with the rest looked up from reference TRBV5-4 and TRBJ1-2, is ETGVTQSPTHLIKTRGQQVTLRCSSQSGHNTVSWYQQALGQGPQFIFQYYREEENGRGNFPPRFSGLQFPNYSSELNVNALELDDSALYLCASRNSHREINYGYTFGSGTRLTVV.

The CDR3 DNA sequence: TGTGCCAGCAGTTACTCGATGACGGAGGGCTACTATGGCTACACCTTC. Protein product: CASSYSMTEGYYGYTF. The chain employs TRBV6-5 and TRBJ1-2; D not resolved. The CDR3 extends over 16 amino acids. The V gene's germline CDR1 is MNHEY and CDR2 SVGAGI. The V end lost 0 bases, the J end lost 3 bases, and 14 bases lay between the germline ends.